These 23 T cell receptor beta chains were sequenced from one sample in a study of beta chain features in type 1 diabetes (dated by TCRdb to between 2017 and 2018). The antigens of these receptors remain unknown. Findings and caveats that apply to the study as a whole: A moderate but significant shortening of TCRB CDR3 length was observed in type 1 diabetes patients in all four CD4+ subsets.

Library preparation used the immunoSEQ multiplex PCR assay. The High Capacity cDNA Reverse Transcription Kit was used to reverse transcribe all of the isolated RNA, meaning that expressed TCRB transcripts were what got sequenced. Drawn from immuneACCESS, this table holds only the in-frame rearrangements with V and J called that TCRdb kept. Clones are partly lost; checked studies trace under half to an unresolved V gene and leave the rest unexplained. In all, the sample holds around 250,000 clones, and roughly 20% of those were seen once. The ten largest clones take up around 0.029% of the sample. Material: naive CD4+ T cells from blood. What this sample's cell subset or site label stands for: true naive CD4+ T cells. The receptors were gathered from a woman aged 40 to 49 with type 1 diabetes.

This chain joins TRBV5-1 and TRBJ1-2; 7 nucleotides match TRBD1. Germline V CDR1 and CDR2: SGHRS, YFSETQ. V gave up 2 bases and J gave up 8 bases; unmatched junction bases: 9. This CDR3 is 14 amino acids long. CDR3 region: CASSLGQDGEGYTF. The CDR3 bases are TGCGCCAGCAGCTTAGGACAGGACGGTGAAGGCTACACCTTC.

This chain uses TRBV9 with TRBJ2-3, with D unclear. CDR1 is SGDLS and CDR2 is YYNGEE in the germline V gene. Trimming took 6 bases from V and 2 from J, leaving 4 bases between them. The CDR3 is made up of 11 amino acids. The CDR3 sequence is CASNTTDTQYF. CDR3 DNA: TGTGCCAGCAACACCACAGATACGCAGTATTTT.

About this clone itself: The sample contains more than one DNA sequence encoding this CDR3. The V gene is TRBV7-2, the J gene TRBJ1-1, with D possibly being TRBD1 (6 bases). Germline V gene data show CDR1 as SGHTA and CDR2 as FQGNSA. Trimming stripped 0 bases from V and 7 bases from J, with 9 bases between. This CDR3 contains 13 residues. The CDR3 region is CASSLARGSEAFF. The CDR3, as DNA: TGTGCCAGCAGCTTAGCCAGGGGTAGTGAAGCTTTCTTT.

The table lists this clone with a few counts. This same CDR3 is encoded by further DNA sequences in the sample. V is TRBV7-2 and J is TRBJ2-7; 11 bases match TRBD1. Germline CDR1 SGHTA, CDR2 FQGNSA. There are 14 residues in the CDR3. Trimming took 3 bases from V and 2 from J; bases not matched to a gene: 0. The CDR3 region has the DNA TGTGCCAGCAGCTTGGGACAGGGGGCCTACGAGCAGTACTTC. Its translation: CASSLGQGAYEQYF.

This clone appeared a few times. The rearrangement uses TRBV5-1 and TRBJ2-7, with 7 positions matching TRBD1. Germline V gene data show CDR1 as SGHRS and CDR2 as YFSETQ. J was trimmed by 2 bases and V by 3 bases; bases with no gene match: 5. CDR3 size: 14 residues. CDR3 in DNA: TGCGCCAGCAGCTCTACCGGACAGGCCTACGAGCAGTACTTC. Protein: CASSSTGQAYEQYF.

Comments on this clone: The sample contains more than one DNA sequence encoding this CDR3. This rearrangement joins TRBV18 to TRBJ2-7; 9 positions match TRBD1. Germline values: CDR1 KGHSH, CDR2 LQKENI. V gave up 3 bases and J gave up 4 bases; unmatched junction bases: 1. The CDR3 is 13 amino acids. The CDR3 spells CASSPGTGYEQYF. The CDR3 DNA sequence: TGTGCCAGCTCACCCGGGACAGGGTACGAGCAGTACTTC.

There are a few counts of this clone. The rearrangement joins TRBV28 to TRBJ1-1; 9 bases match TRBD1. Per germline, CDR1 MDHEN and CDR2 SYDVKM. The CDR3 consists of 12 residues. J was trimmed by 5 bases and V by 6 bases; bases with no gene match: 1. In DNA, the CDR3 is TGTGCCAGCAGGACAGGGGGAACTGAAGCTTTCTTT. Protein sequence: CASRTGGTEAFF.

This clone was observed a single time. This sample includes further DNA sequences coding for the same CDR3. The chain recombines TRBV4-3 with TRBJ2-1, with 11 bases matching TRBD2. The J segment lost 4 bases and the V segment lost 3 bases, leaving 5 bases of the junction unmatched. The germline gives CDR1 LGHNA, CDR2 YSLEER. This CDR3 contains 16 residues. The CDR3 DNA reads TGCGCCAGCAGCCAGACCGGGACTAGCGGATACAATGAGCAGTTCTTC. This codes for CASSQTGTSGYNEQFF.

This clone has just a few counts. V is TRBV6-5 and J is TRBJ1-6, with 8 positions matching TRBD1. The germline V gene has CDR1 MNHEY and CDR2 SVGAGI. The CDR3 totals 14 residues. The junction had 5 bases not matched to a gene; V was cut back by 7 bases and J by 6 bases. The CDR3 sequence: CASTWDRSNSPLHF. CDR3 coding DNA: TGTGCCAGCACCTGGGACAGGTCTAATTCACCCCTCCACTTT.

CDR3 bases: TGTGCCAGCAGCTTAGGCGGGCAGGGGGCGTACGAGCAGTACTTC. Its protein product is CASSLGGQGAYEQYF. The rearrangement uses TRBV7-8 and TRBJ2-7, with TRBD1 matching over 8 bases. CDR3 length: 15 amino acids. With 1 base clipped from V and 4 bases from J, the junction kept 6 bases outside the gene matches. Germline CDR1 is SGHVS and CDR2 is FQNEAQ.

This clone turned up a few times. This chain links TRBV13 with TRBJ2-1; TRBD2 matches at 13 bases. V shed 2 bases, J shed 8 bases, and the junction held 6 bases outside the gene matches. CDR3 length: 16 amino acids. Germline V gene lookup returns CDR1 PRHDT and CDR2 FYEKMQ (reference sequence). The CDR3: CASSLRGTSGVDEQFF. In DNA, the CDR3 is TGTGCCAGCAGCTTAAGAGGGACTAGCGGGGTTGATGAGCAGTTCTTC.

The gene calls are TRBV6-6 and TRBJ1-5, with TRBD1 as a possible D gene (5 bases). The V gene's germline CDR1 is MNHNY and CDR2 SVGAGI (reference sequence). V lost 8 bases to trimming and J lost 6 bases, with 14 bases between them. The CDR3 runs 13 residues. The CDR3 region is CASWSREGQPQHF. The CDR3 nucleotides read TGTGCCAGCTGGAGCAGGGAGGGTCAGCCCCAGCATTTT.

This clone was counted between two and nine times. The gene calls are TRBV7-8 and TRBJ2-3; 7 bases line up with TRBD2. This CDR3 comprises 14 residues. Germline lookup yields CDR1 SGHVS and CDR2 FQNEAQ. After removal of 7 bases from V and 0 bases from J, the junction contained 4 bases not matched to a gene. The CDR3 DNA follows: TGTGCCAGCACGCAGACTAGCAGCACAGATACGCAGTATTTT. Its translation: CASTQTSSTDTQYF.

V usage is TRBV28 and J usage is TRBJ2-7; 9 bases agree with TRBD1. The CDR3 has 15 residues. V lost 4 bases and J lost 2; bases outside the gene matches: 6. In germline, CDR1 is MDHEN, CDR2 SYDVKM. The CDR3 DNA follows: TGTGCCAGCAGTTCCGCGGACAGGGGTCCCTACGAGCAGTACTTC. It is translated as CASSSADRGPYEQYF. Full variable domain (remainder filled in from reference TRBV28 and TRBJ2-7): DVKVTQSSRYLVKRTGEKVFLECVQDMDHENMFWYRQDPGLGLRLIYFSYDVKMKEKGDIPEGYSVSREKKERFSLILESASTNQTSMYLCASSSADRGPYEQYFGPGTRLTVT.

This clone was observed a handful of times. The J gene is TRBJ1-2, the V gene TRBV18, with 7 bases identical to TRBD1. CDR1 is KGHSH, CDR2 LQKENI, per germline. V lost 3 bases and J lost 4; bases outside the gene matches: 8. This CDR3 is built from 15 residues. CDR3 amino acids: CASSPPGQDFYGYTF. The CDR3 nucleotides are TGTGCCAGCTCACCGCCTGGACAGGACTTCTATGGCTACACCTTC. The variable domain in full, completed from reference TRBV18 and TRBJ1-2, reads NAGVMQNPRHLVRRRGQEARLRCSPMKGHSHVYWYRQLPEEGLKFMVYLQKENIIDESGMPKERFSAEFPKEGPSILRIQQVVRGDSAAYFCASSPPGQDFYGYTFGSGTRLTVV.

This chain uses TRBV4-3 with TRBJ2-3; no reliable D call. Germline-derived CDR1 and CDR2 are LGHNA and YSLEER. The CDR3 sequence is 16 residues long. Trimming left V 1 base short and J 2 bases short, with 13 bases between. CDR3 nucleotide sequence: TGCGCCAGCAGCCAAGTTTCGTGGCCGAACACAGATACGCAGTATTTT. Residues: CASSQVSWPNTDTQYF.

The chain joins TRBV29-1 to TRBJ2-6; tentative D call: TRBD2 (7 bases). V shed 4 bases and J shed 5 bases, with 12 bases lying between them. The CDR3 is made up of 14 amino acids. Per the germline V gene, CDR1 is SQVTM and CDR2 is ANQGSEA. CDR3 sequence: CSVGGGARANVLTF. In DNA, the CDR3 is TGCAGCGTTGGTGGGGGGGCGAGGGCCAACGTCCTGACTTTC.

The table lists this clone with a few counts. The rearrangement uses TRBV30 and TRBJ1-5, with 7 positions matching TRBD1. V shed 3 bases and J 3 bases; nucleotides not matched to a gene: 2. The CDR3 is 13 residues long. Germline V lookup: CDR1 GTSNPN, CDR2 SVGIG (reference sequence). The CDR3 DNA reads TGTGCCTGGAGCGGACAGGACAATCAGCCCCAGCATTTT. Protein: CAWSGQDNQPQHF.

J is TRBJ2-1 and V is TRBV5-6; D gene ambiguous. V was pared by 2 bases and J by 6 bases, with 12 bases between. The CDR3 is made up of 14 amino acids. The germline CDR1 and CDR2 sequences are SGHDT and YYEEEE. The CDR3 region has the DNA TGTGCCAGCAGCTTCTCCTTTCCTCCCAATGAGCAGTTCTTC. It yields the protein CASSFSFPPNEQFF.

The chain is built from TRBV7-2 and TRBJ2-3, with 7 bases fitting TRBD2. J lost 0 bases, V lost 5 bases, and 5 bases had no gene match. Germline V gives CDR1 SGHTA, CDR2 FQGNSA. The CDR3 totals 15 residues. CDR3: CASSRAGASTDTQYF. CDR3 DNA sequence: TGTGCCAGCAGCCGGGCGGGAGCAAGCACAGATACGCAGTATTTT.

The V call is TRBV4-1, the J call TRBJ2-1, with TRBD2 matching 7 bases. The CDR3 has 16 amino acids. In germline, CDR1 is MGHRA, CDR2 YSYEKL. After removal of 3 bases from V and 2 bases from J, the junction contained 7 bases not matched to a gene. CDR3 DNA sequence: TGCGCCAGCAGCCAGGCGCCTAGCGGCACCTACAATGAGCAGTTCTTC. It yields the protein CASSQAPSGTYNEQFF.

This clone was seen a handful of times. The CDR3 DNA reads as TGTGCCAGCAGCCCCGTTCCCTCTGGGGCCAACGTCCTGACTTTC. Residues: CASSPVPSGANVLTF. This chain uses TRBV11-1 with TRBJ2-6, with D unresolved. CDR3 length: 15 amino acids. The ends were cut back, 5 bases at V and 0 bases at J, with 8 bases in the middle. Germline V gene sequence: CDR1 SGHAT, CDR2 FQDESV (reference sequence).

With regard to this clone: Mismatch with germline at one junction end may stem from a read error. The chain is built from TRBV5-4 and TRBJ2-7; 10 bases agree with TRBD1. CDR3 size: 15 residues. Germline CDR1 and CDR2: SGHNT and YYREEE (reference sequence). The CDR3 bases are TGTGCCAACAGCTTGGGACAGGGGACCTCCTACGAGCAGTACTTC. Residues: CANSLGQGTSYEQYF.